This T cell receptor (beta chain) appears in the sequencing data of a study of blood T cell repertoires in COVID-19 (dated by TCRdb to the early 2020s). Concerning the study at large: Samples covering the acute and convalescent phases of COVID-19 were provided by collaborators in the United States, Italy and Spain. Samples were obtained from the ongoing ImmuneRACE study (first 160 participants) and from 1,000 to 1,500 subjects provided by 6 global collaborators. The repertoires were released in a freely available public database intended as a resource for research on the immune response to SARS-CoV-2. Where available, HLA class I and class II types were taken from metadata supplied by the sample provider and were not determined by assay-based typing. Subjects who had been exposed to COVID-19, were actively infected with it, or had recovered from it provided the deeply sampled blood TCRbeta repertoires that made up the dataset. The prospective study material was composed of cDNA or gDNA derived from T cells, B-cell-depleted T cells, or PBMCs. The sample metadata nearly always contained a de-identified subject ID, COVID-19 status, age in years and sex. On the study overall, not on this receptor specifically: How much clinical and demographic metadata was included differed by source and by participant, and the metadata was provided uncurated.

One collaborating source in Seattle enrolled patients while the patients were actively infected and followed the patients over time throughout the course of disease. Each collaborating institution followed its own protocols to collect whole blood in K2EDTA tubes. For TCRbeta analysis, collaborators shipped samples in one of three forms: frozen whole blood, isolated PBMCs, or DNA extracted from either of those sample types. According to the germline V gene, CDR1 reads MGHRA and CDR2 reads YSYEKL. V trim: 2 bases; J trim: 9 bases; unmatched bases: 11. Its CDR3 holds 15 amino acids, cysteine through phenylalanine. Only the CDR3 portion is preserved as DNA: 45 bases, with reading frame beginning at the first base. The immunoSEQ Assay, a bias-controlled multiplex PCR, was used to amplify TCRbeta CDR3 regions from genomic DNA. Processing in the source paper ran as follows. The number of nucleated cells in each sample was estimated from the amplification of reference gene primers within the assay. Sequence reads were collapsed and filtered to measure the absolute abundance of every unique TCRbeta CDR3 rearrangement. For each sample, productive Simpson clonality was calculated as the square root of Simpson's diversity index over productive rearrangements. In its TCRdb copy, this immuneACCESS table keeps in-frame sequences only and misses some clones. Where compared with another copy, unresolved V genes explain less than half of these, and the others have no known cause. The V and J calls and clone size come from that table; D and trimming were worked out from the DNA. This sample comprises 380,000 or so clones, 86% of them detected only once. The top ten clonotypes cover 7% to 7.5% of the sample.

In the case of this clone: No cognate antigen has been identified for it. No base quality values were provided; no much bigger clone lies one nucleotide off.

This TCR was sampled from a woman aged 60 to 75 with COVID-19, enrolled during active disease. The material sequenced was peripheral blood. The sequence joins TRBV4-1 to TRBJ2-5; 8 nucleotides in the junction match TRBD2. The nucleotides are TGCGCCAGCAGCCAAACGGACGGTTCCGGGAGGGCCCAGTACTTC. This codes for CASSQTDGSGRAQYF.